The next 11 T cell receptor beta chains were all read from a single sample in a study of blood T cell repertoires in COVID-19. TCRdb keeps only in-frame clones here, not all; method: immunoSEQ multiplex PCR. The sample includes about 26,000 clones, approximately 66% of them seen just once. Input material: peripheral blood. These TCRs come from a man aged 55 to 69 with active or convalescent COVID-19.

The chain couples TRBV30 to TRBJ2-3, with a weak D call TRBD2 (6 bases). There are 12 residues in the CDR3. The germline V gene has CDR1 GTSNPN and CDR2 SVGIG (reference sequence). Trimming took 5 bases from V and 7 from J, leaving 13 bases between them. The CDR3 reads CAWRRDGNTQYF. CDR3 nucleotides: TGTGCCTGGCGGCGGGATGGCAATACGCAGTATTTT.

J is TRBJ2-3 and V is TRBV7-9; 8 bases are a match to TRBD1. The V and J ends lost 3 bases and 1 base, in that order; junction bases with no gene match: 6. CDR3 length: 16 amino acids. Looked up from germline, CDR1 is SEHNR and CDR2 is FQNEAQ (reference sequence). The DNA for the CDR3 is TGTGCCAGCAGCTTCCAGGGGGCGCAGCGCACAGATACGCAGTATTTT. This translates into CASSFQGAQRTDTQYF.

This clone appeared a few times. The chain is built from TRBV15 and TRBJ2-2; D is uncertain. CDR1 is LNHNV, CDR2 YYDKDF, per germline (reference sequence). V lost 3 bases to trimming and J lost 3 bases, with 11 bases between them. CDR3 length equals 15 residues. DNA of the CDR3: TGTGCCACCAGCAGGGGCAGGTACTACACCGGGGAGCTGTTTTTT. Residues: CATSRGRYYTGELFF.

The chain employs TRBV10-3 and TRBJ1-3; unclear D gene. V was clipped by 2 bases and J by 0 bases, with 8 bases between them. The CDR3 has 15 residues. CDR1 ENHRY and CDR2 SYGVKD come from the germline V gene. The CDR3 DNA reads as TGTGCCATCAGTGAGATCAGGTCCTCTGGAAACACCATATATTTT. It specifies CAISEIRSSGNTIYF.

The V call is TRBV6-1, the J call TRBJ1-3, with D hard to call. Germline V gives CDR1 MNHNS, CDR2 SASEGT. The germline V and J ends were trimmed by 2 bases and 8 bases, with 16 bases remaining between them. CDR3 size: 15 residues. The CDR3 DNA is TGTGCCAGCAGTGAATGGGCACCGGGTAGCGACACCATATATTTT. It codes for CASSEWAPGSDTIYF.

This clone was counted only a few times. The chain is built from TRBV6-5 and TRBJ1-5; D is perhaps TRBD1 (5 bases). The V gene lost 5 bases and the J gene lost 4 bases, with 9 bases spanning the gap. This CDR3 has 13 residues. CDR1 is MNHEY and CDR2 is SVGAGI in the germline V gene. CDR3 region: CASSRRQNQPQHF. CDR3 DNA sequence: TGTGCCAGCAGTCGCCGACAGAATCAGCCCCAGCATTTT.

The chain recombines TRBV9 with TRBJ1-2; 7 bases align to TRBD1. Germline trimming cut 5 bases from V and 7 bases from J; bases unmatched to any gene: 11. The CDR3 extends over 14 amino acids. Germline V gives CDR1 SGDLS, CDR2 YYNGEE. CDR3 in DNA: TGTGCCAGCAGTCAACAGACAGGGTATGGTGGCTACACCTTC. This encodes CASSQQTGYGGYTF.

The gene calls are TRBV5-1 and TRBJ2-1, with TRBD2 matching over 12 bases. CDR1 SGHRS and CDR2 YFSETQ come from the germline V gene. Unmatched junction bases numbered 5, after V lost 1 base and J lost 3 bases. The length of the CDR3 is 17 residues. For the CDR3, the DNA is TGCGCCAGCAGCTTGTCTAGCGGGGGGGTCATCTACAATGAGCAGTTCTTC. The encoded protein is CASSLSSGGVIYNEQFF.

The chain links TRBV10-2 to TRBJ1-2; the D gene is possibly TRBD1 (6 bases). The ends were cut back, 4 bases at V and 8 bases at J, with 17 bases in the middle. Looked up from germline, CDR1 is WSHSY and CDR2 is SAAADI. The CDR3 spans 14 residues. The CDR3, as DNA: TGCGCCAGCAGTGCCCTACAGGGAAGTCAGGGCTACACCTTC. Encoded protein: CASSALQGSQGYTF.

V usage is TRBV2 and J usage is TRBJ1-2; D gene uncertain. Germline V gene data show CDR1 as SNHLY and CDR2 as FYNNEI. The CDR3 has 16 amino acids. Trimming left V 8 bases short and J 4 bases short, with 23 bases between. The chain's CDR3 is CASGLELSPLVYGYTF. CDR3 in DNA: TGTGCCAGCGGCTTGGAATTATCTCCACTAGTCTATGGCTACACCTTC.

This sequence joins TRBV9 and TRBJ1-3, with D hard to call. Trimming left V 3 bases short and J 1 base short, with 8 bases between. This CDR3 is built from 14 residues. Germline V CDR1 and CDR2: SGDLS, YYNGEE. CDR3 nucleotides: TGTGCCAGCAGCGCCGGCGGGTCTGGAAACACCATATATTTT. The encoded protein is CASSAGGSGNTIYF.